This T cell receptor (beta chain) was profiled in a study of blood T cell repertoires in COVID-19. Study as a whole: Acute and convalescent COVID-19 samples came from the United States, Italy and Spain. The analysed material was cDNA or gDNA that came from T cells, B-cell-depleted T cells, or PBMCs.

The CDR3 length is 16 residues. The germline V and J ends were trimmed by 2 bases and 4 bases, with 14 bases remaining between them. The germline gives CDR1 LGHNA, CDR2 YSLEER. Authors' data handling: Estimates of nucleated cell counts were drawn from the amplification of reference gene primers. The repertoire was sequenced with immunoSEQ multiplex PCR; TCRdb's copy has only in-frame clones and lacks some. D and trimming were read from the DNA, whereas the V and J calls and clone size are those reported in that table. Altogether about 99,000 clones are present, almost 90% being singletons, with the ten largest covering roughly 3.5%.

The clonotype originates from a human donor in a cohort sampled during active COVID-19. Sequenced: peripheral blood. This chain joins TRBV4-3 and TRBJ2-2; a weak D match, TRBD2 (5 bases). The CDR3 sequence is CASSQSRGLGTGELFF. The CDR3 nucleotides are TGCGCCAGCAGCCAAAGCCGCGGGTTGGGCACCGGGGAGCTGTTTTTT.